This entry lists 19 T cell receptor beta chains sequenced from one sample in a study of tumor and adjacent non-tumor tissue in lung cancer. The library came from three nested PCR rounds adapted from ARM-PCR protocols. One entry per CDR3 protein results from TCRdb running MiXCR on the multiplex PCR reads. The table has around 99,000 distinct CDR3 sequences, about 63% seen once. RNA was extracted from bulk tissue without any cell sorting. This non-tumor lung sample came from over 3 cm beyond the tumor edge. Source material: distant non-tumor lung tissue. The receptors originated from a man aged 60 to 69 with non-small cell lung cancer.

This clonotype was seen just once. Germline is not matched at one junction end, which may reflect a read error. V and J are TRBV29-1 and TRBJ2-5; D gene ambiguous. Germline CDR1 SQVTM, CDR2 ANQGSEA. This CDR3 comprises 13 residues. CDR3 region: CRVEVAARETQYF. The CDR3 nucleotides read TGCAGAGTTGAAGTGGCTGCCCGAGAGACCCAATACTTC.

Remarks on this clonotype: It may be a read error: a sequence one base away is much more abundant. The J gene is TRBJ2-1, the V gene TRBV28; no reliable D call. V was trimmed by 1 base and J by 12 bases, leaving 10 bases between them. The CDR3 consists of 12 residues. Germline CDR1 and CDR2: MDHEN and SYDVKM. CDR3 DNA: TGTGCCAGCAGTTTATCCAAATATGGGCAGTTCTTC. Amino acid sequence: CASSLSKYGQFF.

Concerning this clonotype: A read error is possible here, since a much larger clone lies one base away. Without the conserved terminal phenylalanine or tryptophan, this CDR3 likely stems from a read error. The chain couples TRBV7-9 to TRBJ2-2; D not certain. The V and J ends lost 5 bases and 4 bases respectively, with 11 bases between them. Per the germline V gene, CDR1 is SEHNR and CDR2 is FQNEAQ (reference sequence). This CDR3 is 14 amino acids long. CDR3 in amino acids: CASSQRTPTGELFL. CDR3 nucleotide sequence: TGTGCCAGCAGCCAGAGGACCCCCACCGGGGAGCTGTTTTTG.

To note about this clonotype: One junction end disagrees with the germline gene, perhaps due to a read error. The chain couples TRBV12-3 or TRBV12-4 to TRBJ2-1; 8 positions agree with TRBD2. The CDR3 runs to 15 residues. CDR3 DNA: TGTGTCAGCAGACCCATTAGCGGGGCTTACAATGAGCAGTTCTTC. Translation gives CVSRPISGAYNEQFF.

Comments on this clonotype: A junction boundary mismatches the germline segment, possibly from a read error. The chain joins TRBV10-2 to TRBJ1-4, with 11 bases identical to TRBD1. CDR1 and CDR2 from the germline V gene are WSHSY and SAAADI. The CDR3 is made up of 13 amino acids. In nucleotides, the CDR3 is TGCGCCAGCATTAGGACAGGGGGCGAAAAACTTTTTTTT. This gives the protein CASIRTGGEKLFF.

Points on this clonotype: Sequence at one end of the junction differs from germline and may be a read error. The rearrangement links TRBV6-2 or TRBV6-3 to TRBJ2-1; D is perhaps TRBD1 or TRBD2 (5 bases each). This CDR3 spans 15 amino acids. The germline gives CDR1 MNHEY, CDR2 SVGEGT. The CDR3 bases are TGTGCCAGCACACCCCGGGACCTAACCTACAGTGAGCAGTTCTTC. Translating it yields CASTPRDLTYSEQFF.

With respect to this clonotype: Compared with germline, one end of the junction differs, possibly owing to a read error. The rearrangement joins TRBV11-2 to TRBJ2-2; 10 nucleotides match TRBD2. In germline, CDR1 is SGHAT, CDR2 FQNNGV. The CDR3 is 18 residues long. For the CDR3, the DNA is TGTGCCAGTAGCTCGGGACTAGCGCGAGCAACGAACACCGGGGAGCTGTTTTTT. This sequence encodes CASSSGLARATNTGELFF.

This clonotype was found many times. The chain employs TRBV6-5 and TRBJ2-3, with D tentatively TRBD1 or TRBD2 (5 bases each). CDR1 and CDR2 (germline): MNHEY, SVGAGI. V lost 8 bases and J 11 bases, leaving 14 bases between the germline ends. CDR3 length: 11 residues. In DNA form, the CDR3 reads TGTGCCAGCGGACGGGGAAGGGGGCAGTATTTT. It is translated as CASGRGRGQYF.

Comment on this clonotype: A much larger clone lies a single base off, so this may be a read error. This sequence joins TRBV6-5 and TRBJ1-2; TRBD1 matches at 11 bases. V shed 5 bases and J 4 bases; nucleotides not matched to a gene: 6. The germline V gene has CDR1 MNHEY and CDR2 SVGAGI. This CDR3 spans 15 amino acids. CDR3: CASSPWTGGFYGYTF. As DNA, the CDR3 is TGTGCCAGCAGTCCTTGGACAGGGGGCTTCTATGGCTACACCTTC.

This clonotype was picked up a small number of times. The gene calls are TRBV16 and TRBJ2-2; D perhaps matches TRBD1 (6 bases). Trimming took off 2 bases at V and 4 bases at J, with 11 bases between the two ends. The germline V gene encodes CDR1 KGHSY and CDR2 FQNENV. The CDR3 runs 15 residues. As DNA, the CDR3 is TGTGCCAGCAGCCAACAACAGGGCCTCACCGGGGAGCTGTTTTTT. This encodes CASSQQQGLTGELFF.

For this clonotype: A read error may produce the germline difference seen at one junction end. V is TRBV12-3 or TRBV12-4 and J is TRBJ1-5; D possibly corresponds to TRBD1 (5 bases). The CDR3 totals 15 residues. CDR3 in amino acids: CASSYPPRADQSQHF. The CDR3 DNA sequence: TGTGCCAGCAGTTACCCCCCCAGGGCTGATCAGTCCCAGCATTTT.

For this clonotype: One end of the junction fails to match germline, which may point to a read error. The gene calls are TRBV4-3 and TRBJ2-1, with D perhaps given as TRBD1 or TRBD2 (5 bases each). This CDR3 contains 18 residues. Germline V CDR1 and CDR2: LGHNA, YSLEER. CDR3 sequence reads: CASSQGTGGAVAYNEQLF. CDR3 nucleotide sequence: TGCGCCAGCAGCCAAGGGACTGGGGGAGCCGTGGCCTACAATGAGCAGCTCTTC.

Ten or more counts support this clonotype. The chain carries TRBV4-2 and TRBJ1-6, with 8 bases that match TRBD1. The V gene end was trimmed by 0 bases and the J gene end by 7 bases; junction bases not matched to a gene: 5. The CDR3 sequence is 16 residues long. Germline V gene lookup returns CDR1 LGHNA and CDR2 YNFKEQ. The CDR3 is CASSQDWTGTNSPLHF. CDR3 sequence (DNA): TGTGCCAGCAGCCAAGACTGGACAGGGACAAATTCACCCCTCCACTTT.

Note on this clonotype: Just one base apart from a much larger clone, this may be a read error. The chain is built from TRBV7-9 and TRBJ2-3, with 15 bases identical to TRBD2. The CDR3 covers 16 residues. V lost 7 bases, J lost 3 bases, and 5 bases stayed unmatched. Germline lookup yields CDR1 SEHNR and CDR2 FQNEAQ (reference sequence). CDR3 loop: CASIFGLAGGTDTQYF. DNA of the CDR3: TGTGCCAGCATCTTCGGACTAGCGGGGGGGACAGATACGCAGTATTTT.

On this clonotype itself: A read error may account for a junction end that differs from germline. V is TRBV6-1 and J is TRBJ1-1; D gene uncertain. CDR1 MNHNS and CDR2 SASEGT come from the germline V gene. The CDR3 is made up of 14 amino acids. The CDR3, as DNA: TGTGCCAGCAGTGATGAGGCTCTATCCACTGAAGCTCTCTTT. Translation gives CASSDEALSTEALF.

As concerns this clonotype: Its ends do not fully match the called genes, so a read error is possible. The chain combines TRBV7-9 with TRBJ1-4; perhaps TRBD1 as D (5 bases). The CDR3 totals 18 residues. Germline loops: CDR1 SEHNR, CDR2 FQNEAQ (reference sequence). As DNA, the CDR3 is TGTGCCAGCAGCGCGAGACATGGGGCGGTTGCTAGTAATGAAAAGCTGTTTTTT. This encodes CASSARHGAVASNEKLFF.

The CDR3 reads CASSAITGISSYNEQFF. CDR3 coding DNA: TGTGCCAGCAGTGCTATAACCGGGATTTCCTCCTACAATGAGCAGTTCTTC. The J gene is TRBJ2-1, the V gene TRBV14; a weak D match, TRBD2 (5 bases). With 6 bases removed from V and 0 bases from J, the gap between germline ends came to 18 bases. CDR3 size: 17 residues. Germline V gene lookup returns CDR1 SGHDN and CDR2 FVKESK.

At least ten counts were recorded for this clonotype. Here the CDR3 DNA reads TGTGCCAGCATAACTAACAGGGGGAACACCGGGGAGCTGTTTTTT. This codes for CASITNRGNTGELFF. The gene calls are TRBV6-2 or TRBV6-3 and TRBJ2-2; 7 nucleotides agree with TRBD1. There are 15 residues in the CDR3. J lost 1 base, V lost 7 bases, and 6 bases had no gene match. Germline CDR1 reads MNHEY; CDR2 reads SVGEGT.

Of note for this clonotype: The germline gene is not matched at one end of the junction; a read error may be the cause. This rearrangement joins TRBV4-2 to TRBJ2-1; 11 bases match TRBD2. The CDR3 spans 17 residues. The germline CDR1 and CDR2 sequences are LGHNA and YNFKEQ. This CDR3 is CAISRQTSGSSYNEQFF. The CDR3 DNA reads as TGTGCCATCAGCCGACAAACTAGCGGGAGCTCCTACAATGAGCAGTTCTTC.